A single T cell receptor beta chain is shown here with its context. The target antigen is unknown. PCR involved 60 Vbeta and 13 Jbeta primers. Produced via immunoSEQ multiplex PCR; TCRdb's table is partial and in-frame only. The listing records around 150,000 clones. The CDR3 extends over 15 amino acids. CDR1 and CDR2 (germline): SGHAT, FQNNGV. The J segment lost 3 bases and the V segment lost 5 bases, leaving 8 bases of the junction unmatched. This record belongs to a study of cytomegalovirus exposure and HLA in healthy donors. Broader study findings: By a later analysis, the bulk of CMV-associated TCR beta chains appeared HLA-restricted.

The sequence was collected from a woman aged 55-75 years in good health and CMV-seronegative. The genes are TRBV11-2 and TRBJ2-7; TRBD2 aligns across 9 bases. Sequences were obtained from PBMCs. In DNA, the CDR3 is TGTGCCAGCAGCGGGACGCTAGCGGGGAACTACGAGCAGTACTTC. Encoded protein: CASSGTLAGNYEQYF.